The rows below give T cell receptor beta chains drawn from one sample of a study of CD8+CD57+ T cells in acquired aplastic anemia. TCRdb re-called the reads through MiXCR, storing one row per CDR3 protein. The sample records some 190,000 distinct CDR3 sequences, 46% being singletons. The source material was sorted CD4+, CD8+, or CD8+CD57+ T cells (not recorded which) from PBMCs. These receptor sequences come from a human donor in good health. Both conserved end residues are part of each CDR3.

v_call	cdr3_aa
TRBV19	CASSVLMGASNEQFF
TRBV29-1	CSVVVTEAFF
TRBV7-2	CASGSRGTDTQYF
TRBV11-2	CASSFQGGLGSYNEQFF
TRBV2	CASSDTGGAQPQYF
TRBV6-1	CASSAHLADRGYTF
TRBV5-1	CASSSRARETQYF
TRBV28	CASSFSTGGTEAFF
TRBV5-4	CASSSEAGTSENTQYF
TRBV27	CASSLLPGNGYTF
TRBV10-2	CASSESTQPATQYF
TRBV7-9	CASSSRGGTDTQYF
TRBV20-1	CSVGGLYGYTF
TRBV19	CASSPGRQSYEQYF
TRBV15	CATSRNSATNEKLFF
TRBV11-2	CASSLGAGPDEQFF
TRBV29-1	CSGASGGPYEQYF
TRBV7-8	CASSFGTGGPRANEQYF
TRBV9	CASSVGGQGDGYTF
TRBV10-3	CAIRKGTTNEKLFF
TRBV28	CASSPGGAQYF
TRBV19	CASRERTEKLFF
TRBV6-1	CASSAYRDKETQYF
TRBV4-1	CASSQGYSPRRDIQYF
TRBV24-1	CATSDALTGPSYEQYF
TRBV2	CASRVLFRGDEQFF
TRBV4-1	CASSQDKAGGIYEQYF
TRBV15	CATWASTDTQYF
TRBV19	CASSHASTSGQETQYF
TRBV2	CASSDSGLSTDTQYF
TRBV19	CASRRTSASDTQYF
TRBV20-1	CSARKGPSDTGELFF
TRBV24-1	CATSDGIGGYTF
TRBV6-1	CASSDSRTRAYEQYF
TRBV6-1	CASSHNRYEQYF